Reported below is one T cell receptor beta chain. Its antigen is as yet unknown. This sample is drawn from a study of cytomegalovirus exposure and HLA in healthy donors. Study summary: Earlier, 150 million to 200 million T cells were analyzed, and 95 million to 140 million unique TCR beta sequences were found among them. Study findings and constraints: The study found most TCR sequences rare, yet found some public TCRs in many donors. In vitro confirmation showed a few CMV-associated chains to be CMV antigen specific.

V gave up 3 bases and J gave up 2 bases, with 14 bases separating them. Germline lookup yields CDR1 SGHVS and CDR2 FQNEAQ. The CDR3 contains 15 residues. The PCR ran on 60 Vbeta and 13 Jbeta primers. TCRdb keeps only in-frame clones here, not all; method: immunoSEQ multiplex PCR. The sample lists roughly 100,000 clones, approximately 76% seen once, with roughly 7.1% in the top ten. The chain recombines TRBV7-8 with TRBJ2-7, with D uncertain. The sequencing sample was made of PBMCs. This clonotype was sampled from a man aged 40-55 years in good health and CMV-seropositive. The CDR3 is CASSFSDTRTYEQYF. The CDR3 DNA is TGTGCCAGCAGCTTTTCAGACACTCGGACCTACGAGCAGTACTTC.